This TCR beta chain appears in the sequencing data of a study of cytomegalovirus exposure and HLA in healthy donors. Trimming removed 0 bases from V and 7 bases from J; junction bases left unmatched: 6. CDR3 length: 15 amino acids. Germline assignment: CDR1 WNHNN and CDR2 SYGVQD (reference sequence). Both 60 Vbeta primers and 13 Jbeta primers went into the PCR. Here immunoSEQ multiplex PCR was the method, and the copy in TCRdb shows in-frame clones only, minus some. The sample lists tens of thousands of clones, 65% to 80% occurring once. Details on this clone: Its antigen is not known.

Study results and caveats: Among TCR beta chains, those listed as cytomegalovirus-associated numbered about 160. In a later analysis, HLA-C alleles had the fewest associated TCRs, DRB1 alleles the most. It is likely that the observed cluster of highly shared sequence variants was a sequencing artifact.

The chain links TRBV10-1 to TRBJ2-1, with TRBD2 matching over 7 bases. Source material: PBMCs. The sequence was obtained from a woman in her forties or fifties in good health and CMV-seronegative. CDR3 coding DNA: TGCGCCAGCAGTGAGTCTGCTAGCGGACGTAATGAGCAGTTCTTC. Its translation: CASSESASGRNEQFF.